One sample yielded the 19 T cell receptor beta chains listed below, sequenced in a study of blood T cell repertoires in COVID-19. Produced via immunoSEQ multiplex PCR; TCRdb's table is partial and in-frame only. The data hold approximately 36,000 clones, with approximately 90% observed a single time. The sequencing input was peripheral blood. These receptors all stem from a man aged 55 to 70 with acute or convalescent COVID-19.

This chain uses TRBV24-1 with TRBJ2-4, with D unclear. Trimming removed 1 base from V and 16 bases from J, with 7 bases in between. The CDR3 consists of 10 residues. Germline CDR1 is KGHDR and CDR2 is SFDVKD. For the CDR3, the DNA is TGTGCCACCAGTGATTTAAATAGATACTTC. It translates to CATSDLNRYF.

The chain employs TRBV2 and TRBJ2-2; 8 bases agree with TRBD1. The CDR3 contains 12 residues. Unmatched junction bases numbered 1, after V lost 7 bases and J lost 6 bases. Germline V gene data show CDR1 as SNHLY and CDR2 as FYNNEI. The CDR3 DNA reads as TGTGCCAGCAAACAGGGGGCCGGGGAGCTGTTTTTT. It specifies CASKQGAGELFF.

This clone was seen only once. V usage is TRBV27 and J usage is TRBJ1-4; D may be TRBD1 (6 bases). Per the germline V gene, CDR1 is MNHEY and CDR2 is SMNVEV (reference sequence). There are 17 residues in the CDR3. Trimming pared 5 bases from V and 0 bases from J, leaving 16 bases between. In DNA, the CDR3 is TGTGCCAGCAGTCGGAGACAAAACAGGGCAACTAATGAAAAACTGTTTTTT. It encodes CASSRRQNRATNEKLFF.

The rearrangement links TRBV9 to TRBJ2-3, with D maybe TRBD1 (6 bases). The CDR3 spans 15 residues. Trimming took 0 bases from V and 4 from J, leaving 12 bases between them. Germline assignment: CDR1 SGDLS and CDR2 YYNGEE. The CDR3 here is CASSVVGRGPDTQYF. CDR3 DNA sequence: TGTGCCAGCAGCGTAGTGGGCAGGGGACCAGATACGCAGTATTTT.

The V call is TRBV10-2, the J call TRBJ2-7; tentatively, D is TRBD1 (6 bases). Deletions cut 3 bases from V and 2 bases from J, with 17 bases between. This CDR3 comprises 16 residues. CDR1 is WSHSY, CDR2 SAAADI, per germline. The CDR3 bases are TGCGCCAGCAGTGAAGGCTCCGGACAGTTAGCCTACGAGCAGTACGTC. This gives the protein CASSEGSGQLAYEQYV.

Here the CDR3 reads CASSSGKGSGYTF. CDR3 bases: TGTGCCAGCAGTAGTGGCAAGGGGTCGGGCTACACCTTC. This chain links TRBV12-3 or TRBV12-4 with TRBJ1-2; tentatively, D is TRBD1 (5 bases). The length of the CDR3 is 13 residues. Between the trimmed V and J ends, which lost 5 bases and 8 bases, there was a span of 15 bases.

The chain is built from TRBV5-1 and TRBJ1-1; D may be TRBD1 (6 bases). CDR1 is SGHRS and CDR2 is YFSETQ in the germline V gene. The V gene lost 6 bases and the J gene lost 5 bases, with 17 bases spanning the gap. CDR3 length equals 14 residues. CDR3 DNA sequence: TGCGCCAGCACAGGCACAGGGCTAAAGACTGAAGCTTTCTTT. Translated: CASTGTGLKTEAFF.

The chain uses TRBV6-2 or TRBV6-3 and TRBJ1-5; maybe TRBD1 (6 bases). V shed 6 bases and J shed 6 bases, with 18 bases lying between them. CDR1 is MNHEY, CDR2 SVGEGT, per germline. This CDR3 contains 15 residues. The CDR3 coding sequence is TGTGCCAGCAGCCTTATACAGGGCCTCGTTCAGCCCCAGCATTTT. Its translation is CASSLIQGLVQPQHF.

This clone came up a few times. V gene TRBV6-1 combines with J gene TRBJ1-5, with 9 bases matching TRBD1. CDR1 and CDR2 from the germline V gene are MNHNS and SASEGT. V lost 3 bases and J lost 1; bases outside the gene matches: 1. The CDR3 loop spans 15 amino acids. The CDR3 DNA reads TGTGCCAGCAGTGATGACAGGGGGAGCAATCAGCCCCAGCATTTT. This gives the protein CASSDDRGSNQPQHF.

The V call is TRBV4-1, the J call TRBJ1-1; D not certain. CDR3 length: 15 amino acids. Germline V gives CDR1 MGHRA, CDR2 YSYEKL. Trimming pared 3 bases from V and 1 base from J, leaving 12 bases between. CDR3 region: CASSHTGMANTEAFF. CDR3 coding DNA: TGCGCCAGCAGCCACACCGGGATGGCGAACACTGAAGCTTTCTTT.

V usage is TRBV7-9 and J usage is TRBJ1-5; D gene ambiguous. From germline, CDR1 is SEHNR and CDR2 FQNEAQ (reference sequence). The V end lost 2 bases, the J end lost 7 bases, and 6 bases lay between the germline ends. CDR3 length equals 12 residues. The CDR3 DNA reads as TGTGCCAGCAGCTTACATGGCCAGCCCCAGCATTTT. Protein: CASSLHGQPQHF.

The chain carries TRBV27 and TRBJ2-5; tentatively, D is TRBD1 (7 bases). V lost 6 bases and J lost 4, with 12 bases in between. Germline V gene data show CDR1 as MNHEY and CDR2 as SMNVEV (reference sequence). The CDR3 covers 13 residues. CDR3 in amino acids: CASRLQGGETQYF. The CDR3 DNA is TGTGCCAGCAGACTTCAGGGGGGAGAGACCCAGTACTTC.

J is TRBJ1-3 and V is TRBV28, with D maybe TRBD1 (6 bases). The CDR3 runs 14 residues. Germline V gene lookup returns CDR1 MDHEN and CDR2 SYDVKM. Between the trimmed V and J ends, which lost 6 bases and 4 bases, there was a span of 13 bases. The CDR3 DNA follows: TGTGCCAGCAGCCCCTCAGGGGCAGGAAACACCATATATTTT. As protein: CASSPSGAGNTIYF. Complete variable domain (other parts from reference TRBV28 and TRBJ1-3): DVKVTQSSRYLVKRTGEKVFLECVQDMDHENMFWYRQDPGLGLRLIYFSYDVKMKEKGDIPEGYSVSREKKERFSLILESASTNQTSMYLCASSPSGAGNTIYFGEGSWLTVV.

In this sample, this clone turned up once. This sequence joins TRBV19 and TRBJ2-5; maybe TRBD2 (5 bases). V was trimmed by 5 bases and J by 5 bases, leaving 9 bases between them. The CDR3 has 12 amino acids. Germline CDR1 and CDR2: LNHDA and SQIVND (reference sequence). CDR3 DNA: TGTGCCAGTAGTCCGGGGTCCGAGACCCAGTACTTC. Translation gives CASSPGSETQYF. The variable domain in full, completed from reference TRBV19 and TRBJ2-5, reads DGGITQSPKYLFRKEGQNVTLSCEQNLNHDAMYWYRQDPGQGLRLIYYSQIVNDFQKGDIAEGYSVSREKKESFPLTVTSAQKNPTAFYLCASSPGSETQYFGPGTRLLVL.

The chain uses TRBV19 and TRBJ2-5, with a tentative D call TRBD1 (6 bases). The CDR3 is 15 amino acids. The V and J ends lost 3 bases and 4 bases respectively, with 15 bases between them. Per the germline V gene, CDR1 is LNHDA and CDR2 is SQIVND (reference sequence). The CDR3 bases are TGTGCCAGTAGTATCTCCACAGGGAGACGAGAGACCCAGTACTTC. Protein sequence: CASSISTGRRETQYF.

The V gene is TRBV5-1, the J gene TRBJ2-2; 7 nucleotides line up with TRBD2. The CDR3 consists of 16 residues. The ends lost 2 bases at V and 6 bases at J; junction bases unmatched: 10. Germline-derived CDR1 and CDR2 are SGHRS and YFSETQ. The CDR3 is CASSLSGTTRPGELFF. The DNA of the CDR3 is TGCGCCAGCAGCTTATCCGGGACTACTCGACCCGGGGAGCTGTTTTTT.

CDR3 sequence: CATSDPGLGQGIDTQYF. CDR3 DNA sequence: TGTGCCACCAGTGACCCGGGCCTCGGGCAGGGGATAGATACGCAGTATTTT. V is TRBV24-1 and J is TRBJ2-3, with D perhaps matching TRBD1 (6 bases). CDR1 KGHDR and CDR2 SFDVKD come from the germline V gene. The V end lost 4 bases, the J end lost 5 bases, and 21 bases lay between the germline ends. This CDR3 is built from 17 residues.

The chain recombines TRBV10-1 with TRBJ1-1, with D tentatively TRBD1 (5 bases). Deletions cut 7 bases from V and 1 base from J, with 10 bases between. Germline CDR1 WNHNN, CDR2 SYGVQD (reference sequence). The CDR3 extends over 13 amino acids. Written as DNA, the CDR3 is TGCGCCAGCAAGCAGGGCCCGAACACTGAAGCTTTCTTT. Its protein product is CASKQGPNTEAFF.

The J gene is TRBJ2-3, the V gene TRBV6-5; 7 nucleotides match TRBD1. The CDR3 length is 14 residues. Germline-derived CDR1 and CDR2 are MNHEY and SVGAGI. J was trimmed by 2 bases and V by 6 bases; bases with no gene match: 5. DNA for the CDR3: TGTGCCAGCAGGGTTGGGACAGCCACAGATACGCAGTATTTT. The encoded protein is CASRVGTATDTQYF.